One sample yielded the 14 T cell receptor beta chains listed below, sequenced in a study of shared clonotypes between healthy human individuals. TCRdb's copy holds only in-frame clones and misses some; the assay was immunoSEQ multiplex PCR. There are 700,000 to 950,000 clones in the sample; 96% occur only once, and over 0.2% lies in the top ten. As defined, naive CD8 cells were CD45RO-negative and positively selected for CCR7, with terminally differentiated effector memory CD45RA+ cells excluded. The source material was naive CD8+ T cells sorted from blood. The receptors originated from a young man in good health.

This sequence joins TRBV7-2 and TRBJ2-7; 10 nucleotides match TRBD2. V shed 6 bases and J 2 bases; nucleotides not matched to a gene: 4. The CDR3 is 14 amino acids. Germline CDR1 reads SGHTA; CDR2 reads FQGNSA. CDR3 sequence: CASRTLAGAYEQYF. The CDR3 DNA reads TGTGCCAGCAGGACCCTAGCGGGGGCCTACGAGCAGTACTTC.

This clone was counted a single time. This chain uses TRBV5-5 with TRBJ2-2, with unresolved D. Trimming stripped 3 bases from V and 3 bases from J, with 12 bases between. CDR1 is SGHKS, CDR2 YYEKEE, per germline (reference sequence). CDR3 length equals 15 residues. CDR3 residues: CASSWRSDYTGELFF. The CDR3 region has the DNA TGTGCCAGCAGCTGGCGGTCAGATTACACCGGGGAGCTGTTTTTT.

The rearrangement joins TRBV7-9 to TRBJ2-1; the match to TRBD1 covers 8 bases. The CDR3 has 16 residues. Germline CDR1 SEHNR, CDR2 FQNEAQ (reference sequence). J gave up 9 bases and V 5 bases, and 15 bases lay outside the gene matches. The CDR3 loop reads CASSPTPGQDTIEQFF. The CDR3 DNA sequence: TGTGCCAGCAGCCCGACCCCGGGACAGGACACAATTGAGCAGTTCTTC.

The rearrangement joins TRBV28 to TRBJ2-7; no definite D call. V was trimmed by 6 bases and J by 4 bases, leaving 16 bases between them. The germline CDR1 and CDR2 sequences are MDHEN and SYDVKM. The CDR3 spans 14 residues. This chain's CDR3 is CASSPVEALYEQYF. The CDR3 DNA sequence: TGTGCCAGCAGCCCCGTCGAGGCCCTATACGAGCAGTACTTC.

The V and J genes are TRBV11-2 and TRBJ2-7; no definite D call. Trimming took off 1 base at V and 6 bases at J, with 10 bases between the two ends. Germline CDR1 is SGHAT and CDR2 is FQNNGV. This CDR3 region has 13 residues. CDR3 bases: TGTGCCAGCAGCTTAGGGGCAGCCGGCGAGCAGTACTTC. Translated: CASSLGAAGEQYF.

The chain links TRBV21-1 to TRBJ2-7. TRBV21-1 is described as a pseudogene. The CDR3 consists of 15 residues. CDR3 coding DNA: TGTGCCAGCACCCCGGGACACCGGGAGACCTACGAGCAGTACTTC. Its translation: CASTPGHRETYEQYF.

The V gene is TRBV5-8, the J gene TRBJ1-1; 12 nucleotides line up with TRBD1. The CDR3 runs 16 residues. Germline assignment: CDR1 SGHTS and CDR2 YDEGEE. Trimming removed 4 bases from V and 3 bases from J; junction bases left unmatched: 7. The CDR3 DNA sequence: TGTGCCAGCAGCGTTGGGACAGGGGGCTGGGACACTGAAGCTTTCTTT. It codes for CASSVGTGGWDTEAFF.

The chain is built from TRBV7-9 and TRBJ1-4; perhaps TRBD1 as D (6 bases). V was trimmed by 3 bases and J by 5 bases, leaving 13 bases between them. Germline V gives CDR1 SEHNR, CDR2 FQNEAQ (reference sequence). The CDR3 has 15 residues. The CDR3 DNA sequence: TGTGCCAGCAGCTTTGTCGAAGGGGGGAATGAAAAACTGTTTTTT. Protein sequence: CASSFVEGGNEKLFF.

This sequence joins TRBV28 and TRBJ1-2; no firm D call. V was cut by 3 bases and J by 4 bases, with 12 bases left in between. This CDR3 has 14 amino acids. From germline, CDR1 is MDHEN and CDR2 SYDVKM. CDR3 sequence reads: CASSFRAGGYGYTF. The CDR3 nucleotides are TGTGCCAGCAGTTTCCGGGCAGGTGGCTATGGCTACACCTTC.

The DNA for the CDR3 is TGTGCCAGCAGCAAGGGTCCCGAAGGCAATCAGCCCCAGCATTTT. It encodes CASSKGPEGNQPQHF. The V gene is TRBV7-2, the J gene TRBJ1-5, with D hard to call. The CDR3 length is 15 residues. V lost 5 bases and J lost 2, with 13 bases in between. From germline, CDR1 is SGHTA and CDR2 FQGNSA.

V gene TRBV10-3 combines with J gene TRBJ1-2, with 8 bases aligning to TRBD1. The length of the CDR3 is 13 residues. With V trimmed by 8 bases and J by 5 bases, 7 bases remained unmatched. The V gene's germline CDR1 is ENHRY and CDR2 SYGVKD. The CDR3 DNA reads as TGTGCCATCGGAGCAGGGGGCTATTATGGCTACACCTTC. Translating gives CAIGAGGYYGYTF.

The DNA for the CDR3 is TGCGCCAGCAGCTTGGGACAGGGGGCCTCCTACAATGAGCAGTTCTTC. Translating it yields CASSLGQGASYNEQFF. The chain joins TRBV5-1 to TRBJ2-1; 10 bases are a match to TRBD1. V dropped 0 bases and J dropped 0; count of bases not matched to a gene: 0. This CDR3 is 16 amino acids long. Germline V gene lookup returns CDR1 SGHRS and CDR2 YFSETQ.

DNA for the CDR3: TGCGCCAGCAGCCAAGAACGCACCCCCAGACACTACGAGCAGTACTTC. Protein product: CASSQERTPRHYEQYF. This chain joins TRBV4-1 and TRBJ2-7; unclear D gene. The CDR3 consists of 16 residues. The ends were cut back, 0 bases at V and 3 bases at J, with 15 bases in the middle. Germline V gives CDR1 MGHRA, CDR2 YSYEKL.

The rearrangement uses TRBV29-1 and TRBJ2-1; the D gene is possibly TRBD1 (6 bases). The germline V and J ends were trimmed by 5 bases and 5 bases, with 16 bases remaining between them. This CDR3 has 14 residues. CDR1 is SQVTM and CDR2 is ANQGSEA in the germline V gene. The CDR3: CSVWVKDSHNEQFF. Here the CDR3 DNA reads TGCAGCGTTTGGGTAAAGGACAGCCACAATGAGCAGTTCTTC.